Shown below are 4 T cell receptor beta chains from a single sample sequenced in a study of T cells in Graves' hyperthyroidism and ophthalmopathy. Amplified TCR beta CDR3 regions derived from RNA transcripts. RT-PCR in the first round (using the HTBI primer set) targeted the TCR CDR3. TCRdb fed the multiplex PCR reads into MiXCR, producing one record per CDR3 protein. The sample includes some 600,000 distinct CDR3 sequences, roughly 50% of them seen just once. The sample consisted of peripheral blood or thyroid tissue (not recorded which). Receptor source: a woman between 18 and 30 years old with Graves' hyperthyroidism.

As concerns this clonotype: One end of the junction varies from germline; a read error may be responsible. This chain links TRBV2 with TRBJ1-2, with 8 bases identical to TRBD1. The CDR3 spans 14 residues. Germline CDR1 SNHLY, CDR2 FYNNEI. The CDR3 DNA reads TGTACCAGCAGCAGGACAGGGACCAACTATGGCTACACCTTC. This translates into CTSSRTGTNYGYTF.

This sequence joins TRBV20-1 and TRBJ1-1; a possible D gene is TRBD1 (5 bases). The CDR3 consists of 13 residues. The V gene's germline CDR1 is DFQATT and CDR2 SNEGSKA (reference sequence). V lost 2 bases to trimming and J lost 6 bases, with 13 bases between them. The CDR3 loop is CSARPGTGAEAFF. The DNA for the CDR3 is TGCAGTGCTAGACCCGGGACCGGGGCTGAAGCTTTCTTT.

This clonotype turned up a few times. This CDR3 is CSAGLAGLYEQYF. The CDR3 bases are TGCAGTGCTGGGCTAGCGGGACTCTACGAGCAGTACTTC. This rearrangement joins TRBV20-1 to TRBJ2-7; the match to TRBD2 covers 9 bases. Germline V CDR1 and CDR2: DFQATT, SNEGSKA (reference sequence). The CDR3 runs 13 residues. V shed 5 bases and J 3 bases; nucleotides not matched to a gene: 5.

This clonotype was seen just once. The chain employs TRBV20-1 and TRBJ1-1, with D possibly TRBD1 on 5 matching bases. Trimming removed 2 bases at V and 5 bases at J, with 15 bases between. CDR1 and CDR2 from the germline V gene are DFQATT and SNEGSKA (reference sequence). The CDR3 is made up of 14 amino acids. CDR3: CSARIGASRTEAFF. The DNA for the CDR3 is TGCAGTGCTAGAATTGGGGCATCTAGGACTGAAGCTTTCTTT.